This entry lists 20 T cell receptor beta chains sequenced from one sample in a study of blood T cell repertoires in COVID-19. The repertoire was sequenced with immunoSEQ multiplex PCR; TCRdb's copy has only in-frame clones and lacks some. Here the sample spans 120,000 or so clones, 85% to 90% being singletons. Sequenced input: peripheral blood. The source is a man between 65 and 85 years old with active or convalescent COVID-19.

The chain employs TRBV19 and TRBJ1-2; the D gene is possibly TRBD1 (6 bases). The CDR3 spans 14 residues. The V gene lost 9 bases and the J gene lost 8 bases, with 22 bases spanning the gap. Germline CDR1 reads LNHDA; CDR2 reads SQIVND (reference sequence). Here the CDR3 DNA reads TGTGCCAGCGCTCGCGACAGGCTGTCTTTGGGCTACACCTTC. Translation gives CASARDRLSLGYTF.

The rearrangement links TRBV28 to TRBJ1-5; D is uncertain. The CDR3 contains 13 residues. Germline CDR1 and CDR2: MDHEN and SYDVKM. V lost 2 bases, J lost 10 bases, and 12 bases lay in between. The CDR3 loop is CASSLARILPQHF. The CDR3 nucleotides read TGTGCCAGCAGTTTAGCCCGTATCCTACCCCAGCATTTT.

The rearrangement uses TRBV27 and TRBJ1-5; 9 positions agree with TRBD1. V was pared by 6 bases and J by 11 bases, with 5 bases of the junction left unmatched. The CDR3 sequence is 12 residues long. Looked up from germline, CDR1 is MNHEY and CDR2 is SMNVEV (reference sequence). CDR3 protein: CASRPGQGAQHF. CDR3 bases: TGTGCCAGCAGGCCGGGACAGGGAGCCCAGCATTTT.

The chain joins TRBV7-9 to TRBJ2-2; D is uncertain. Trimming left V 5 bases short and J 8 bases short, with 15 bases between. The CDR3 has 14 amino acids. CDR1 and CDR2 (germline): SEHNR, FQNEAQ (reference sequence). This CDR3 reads CASSDDWSFGELFF. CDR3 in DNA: TGTGCCAGCAGCGATGATTGGAGCTTTGGGGAGCTGTTTTTT.

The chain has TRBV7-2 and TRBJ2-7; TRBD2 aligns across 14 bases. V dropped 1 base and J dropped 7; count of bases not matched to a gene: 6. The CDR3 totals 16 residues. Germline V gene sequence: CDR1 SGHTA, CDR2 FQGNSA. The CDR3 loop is CASSLVGLAGVGEQYF. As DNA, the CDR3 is TGTGCCAGCAGCTTAGTGGGACTAGCGGGAGTAGGAGAGCAGTACTTC.

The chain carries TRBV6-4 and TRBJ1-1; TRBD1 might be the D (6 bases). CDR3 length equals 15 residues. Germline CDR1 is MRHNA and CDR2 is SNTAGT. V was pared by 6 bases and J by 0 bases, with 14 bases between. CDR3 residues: CASRAGGRVNTEAFF. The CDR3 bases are TGTGCCAGCAGAGCGGGGGGGCGGGTGAACACTGAAGCTTTCTTT.

The DNA for the CDR3 is TGTGCCAGCAGCCTTCCCCAGGGGCTTACAACCTACGAGCAGTACTTC. Amino acids: CASSLPQGLTTYEQYF. The V and J genes are TRBV5-6 and TRBJ2-7; possible D gene TRBD1, 6 bases. Germline V gene data show CDR1 as SGHDT and CDR2 as YYEEEE. The CDR3 runs 16 residues. Trimming pared 4 bases from V and 2 bases from J, leaving 19 bases between.

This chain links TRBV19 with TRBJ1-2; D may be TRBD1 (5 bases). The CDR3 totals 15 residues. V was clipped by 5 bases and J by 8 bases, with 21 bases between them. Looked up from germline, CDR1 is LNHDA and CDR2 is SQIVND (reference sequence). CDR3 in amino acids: CASSGEGAGIAGYTF. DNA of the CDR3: TGTGCCAGTAGTGGCGAAGGGGCGGGGATCGCAGGCTACACCTTC.

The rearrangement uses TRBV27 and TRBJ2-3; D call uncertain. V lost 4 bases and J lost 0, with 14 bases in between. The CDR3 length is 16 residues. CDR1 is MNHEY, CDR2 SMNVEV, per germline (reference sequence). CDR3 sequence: CASSSPARGSTDTQYF. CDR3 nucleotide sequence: TGTGCCAGCAGTTCCCCCGCCCGAGGTAGCACAGATACGCAGTATTTT.

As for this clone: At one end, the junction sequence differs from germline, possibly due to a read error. The CDR3 region has the DNA TGTGCCAGCTCGCCACCTACCCCGCAGGGAATCGAGCAGTACTTC. It codes for CASSPPTPQGIEQYF. This rearrangement joins TRBV18 to TRBJ2-7; the D gene is possibly TRBD1 (5 bases). CDR3 length: 15 amino acids. CDR1 is KGHSH, CDR2 LQKENI, per germline.

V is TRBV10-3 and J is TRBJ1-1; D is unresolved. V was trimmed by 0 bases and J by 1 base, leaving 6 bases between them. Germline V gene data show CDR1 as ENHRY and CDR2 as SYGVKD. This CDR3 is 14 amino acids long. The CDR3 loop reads CAISESIANTEAFF. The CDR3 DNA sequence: TGTGCCATCAGTGAGTCGATAGCGAACACTGAAGCTTTCTTT.

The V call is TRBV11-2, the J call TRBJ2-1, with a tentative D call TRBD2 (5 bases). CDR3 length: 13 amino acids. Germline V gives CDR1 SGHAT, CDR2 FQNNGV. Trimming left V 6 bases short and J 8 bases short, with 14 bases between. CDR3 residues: CASRSLGLHEQFF. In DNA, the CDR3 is TGTGCCAGCAGGTCCCTAGGACTCCATGAGCAGTTCTTC.

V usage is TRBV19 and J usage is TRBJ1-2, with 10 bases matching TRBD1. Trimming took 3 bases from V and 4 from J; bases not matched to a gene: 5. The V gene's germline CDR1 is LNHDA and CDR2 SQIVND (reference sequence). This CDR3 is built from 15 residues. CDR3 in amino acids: CASSIGDRGIYGYTF. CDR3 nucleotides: TGTGCCAGTAGTATCGGGGACAGGGGAATCTATGGCTACACCTTC.

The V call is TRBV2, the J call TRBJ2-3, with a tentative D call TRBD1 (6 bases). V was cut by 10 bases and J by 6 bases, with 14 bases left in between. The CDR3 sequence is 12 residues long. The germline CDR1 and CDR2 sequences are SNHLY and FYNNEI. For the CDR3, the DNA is TGTGCCAACCAACAGGGAACGGATACGCAGTATTTT. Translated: CANQQGTDTQYF.

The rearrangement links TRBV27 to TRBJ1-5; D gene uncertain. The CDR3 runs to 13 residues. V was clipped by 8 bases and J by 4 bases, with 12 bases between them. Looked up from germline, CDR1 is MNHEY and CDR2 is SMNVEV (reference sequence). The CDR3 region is CASGPAYNQPQHF. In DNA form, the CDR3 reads TGTGCCAGCGGGCCAGCCTATAATCAGCCCCAGCATTTT.

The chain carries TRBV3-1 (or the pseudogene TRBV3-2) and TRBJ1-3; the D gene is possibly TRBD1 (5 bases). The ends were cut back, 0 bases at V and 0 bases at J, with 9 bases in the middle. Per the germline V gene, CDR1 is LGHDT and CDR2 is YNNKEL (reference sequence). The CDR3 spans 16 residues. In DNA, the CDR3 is TGTGCCAGCAGCCAAGACCGACAGTCCTCTGGAAACACCATATATTTT. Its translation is CASSQDRQSSGNTIYF.

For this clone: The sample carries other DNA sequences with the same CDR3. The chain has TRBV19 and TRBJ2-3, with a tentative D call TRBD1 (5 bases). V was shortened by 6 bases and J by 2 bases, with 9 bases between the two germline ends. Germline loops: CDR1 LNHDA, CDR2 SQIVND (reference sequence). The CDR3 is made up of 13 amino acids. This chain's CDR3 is CASRDSPTDTQYF. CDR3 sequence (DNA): TGTGCCAGTAGAGACAGTCCCACAGATACGCAGTATTTT.

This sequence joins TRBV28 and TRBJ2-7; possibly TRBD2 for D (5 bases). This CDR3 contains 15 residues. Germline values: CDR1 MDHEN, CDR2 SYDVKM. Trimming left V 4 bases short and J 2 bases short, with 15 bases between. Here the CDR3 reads CASSSERRSTYEQYF. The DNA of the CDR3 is TGTGCCAGCAGTTCCGAGCGGCGGAGTACCTACGAGCAGTACTTC.

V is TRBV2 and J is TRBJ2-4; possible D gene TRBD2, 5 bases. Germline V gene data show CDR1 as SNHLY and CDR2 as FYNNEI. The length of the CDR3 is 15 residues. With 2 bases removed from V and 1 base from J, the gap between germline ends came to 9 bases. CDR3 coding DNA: TGTGCCAGCAGTGAACGAAGGGAGGCCAAAAACATTCAGTACTTC. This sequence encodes CASSERREAKNIQYF.

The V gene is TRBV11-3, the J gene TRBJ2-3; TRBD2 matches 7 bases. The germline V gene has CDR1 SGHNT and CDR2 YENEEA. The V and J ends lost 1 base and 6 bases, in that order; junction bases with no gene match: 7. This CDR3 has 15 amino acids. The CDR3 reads CASSLGAGAGDTQYF. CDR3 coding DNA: TGTGCCAGCAGCTTAGGGGCGGGAGCGGGGGATACGCAGTATTTT.